This record covers a single T cell receptor beta chain. Its antigen remains unidentified. CDR1 is MGHDK, CDR2 SYGVNS, per germline. This CDR3 region has 12 residues. Trimming cost V 5 bases and J 6 bases; bases outside gene matches: 4. The sample belongs to a study of shared clonotypes between healthy human individuals. Study-level points and caveats: At large depth, rarefaction still showed sorted-subset sequencing to be incomplete. Only blood underwent sampling, and tissue repertoires likely differ. Generation of non-shared clonotypes was less probable than generation of clonotypes shared by all four donors. Memory subsets generally showed lower estimated richness than naive subsets.

Libraries were prepared by immunoSEQ multiplex PCR; TCRdb keeps only in-frame clonotypes and omits some of them. Among about 2.3 million clones listed, 80% to 95% were seen once. The genes are TRBV25-1 and TRBJ2-7, with 7 bases lining up with TRBD1. Sequencing was done on a sample of naive CD4+ T cells from PBMCs. Documented subset: CD45RA+ positively selected. The receptor's source is a man younger than 30 in good health. Some clones in this sample may be carry-over from other donors' samples. CDR3 DNA sequence: TGTGCCAGCAGTAGGGGGCTGAGCGAGCAGTACTTC. Translating gives CASSRGLSEQYF.